These T cell receptor beta chains were read from a single sample in a study of T cells in Graves' hyperthyroidism and ophthalmopathy. TCRdb reprocessed the multiplex PCR reads via MiXCR and lists one record per CDR3 protein. The sample consists of about 400,000 distinct CDR3 sequences, roughly 14% of them appearing once. The material sequenced was blood. All receptors derive from a man aged 18 to 29 with Graves' ophthalmopathy. Each CDR3 is given with its conserved first and last residue. The D gene is left open where the match is weak. Only part of the rows carry a size: once, few, many, or a class if the clone is expanded.

14 TRBJ2-1 TRBV7-3 many . CASSLWGRVNEQFF TGTGCCAGCAGCTTATGGGGGAGAGTAAATGAGCAGTTCTTC
14 TRBJ2-7 TRBV11-2 many . CASSAIGGFFEQYF TGTGCCAGCAGCGCCATTGGGGGGTTCTTCGAGCAGTACTTC
14 TRBJ1-1 TRBV14 . . CASSLNVRRAEAFF TGTGCCAGCAGCCTTAATGTCCGACGGGCCGAAGCTTTCTTT
15 TRBJ2-1 TRBV6-1 many . CASSEEPSSYNEQFF TGTGCCAGCAGTGAAGAGCCTAGCAGTTACAATGAGCAGTTCTTC
14 TRBJ1-1 TRBV5-1 many . CATKEGGGRTEAFF TGCGCCACCAAGGAGGGGGGAGGGAGGACTGAAGCTTTCTTT
15 TRBJ1-5 TRBV27 once . CASSLSGDRRQPQHF TGTGCCAGCAGTTTATCTGGGGATCGGCGTCAGCCCCAGCATTTT
17 TRBJ1-2 TRBV3-1 many . CASSQQGLLVLGDGYTF TGTGCCAGCAGCCAACAGGGGCTATTGGTTTTAGGAGATGGCTACACCTTC
13 TRBJ2-3 TRBV2 many . CASSWTGTDTQYF TGTGCCAGCAGTTGGACGGGCACAGATACGCAGTATTTT
14 TRBJ2-7 TRBV5-1 many . CASSSRGTTYEQYF TGCGCCAGCAGCAGCCGTGGGACAACCTACGAGCAGTACTTC
14 TRBJ2-7 TRBV12-5 many . CASGLSGRSYEQYF TGTGCTAGTGGTTTGTCGGGTAGGTCCTACGAGCAGTACTTC
14 TRBJ2-3 TRBV5-1 . . CASSWGLNTDTQYF TGCGCCAGCAGTTGGGGACTTAACACAGATACGCAGTATTTT
14 TRBJ1-1 TRBV5-1 many . CASSLAGANTEAFF TGCGCCAGCAGCTTGGCAGGGGCGAACACTGAAGCTTTCTTT
13 TRBJ1-5 TRBV29-1 few TRBD1 CSVAGQGNQPQHF TGCAGCGTCGCTGGACAGGGTAATCAGCCCCAGCATTTT
14 TRBJ1-4 TRBV7-2 many TRBD1 CASSSTGVYEKLFF TGTGCCAGCAGCTCGACAGGGGTATATGAAAAACTGTTTTTT
15 TRBJ1-6 TRBV28 few . CASSPGSSYNSPLHF TGTGCCAGCAGTCCGGGCAGCTCCTATAATTCACCCCTCCACTTT
15 TRBJ2-3 TRBV5-6 . TRBD1 CASSLGQGIRNTQYF TGTGCCAGCAGCCTGGGACAGGGTATAAGAAATACGCAGTATTTT
18 TRBJ2-1 TRBV27 many TRBD2 CASSAGTSGGSSYNEQFF TGTGCCAGCAGTGCCGGGACTAGCGGAGGGAGCTCCTACAATGAGCAGTTCTTC
15 TRBJ1-5 TRBV5-6 . . CASSLGRPGDHPQHF TGTGCCAGCAGCTTGGGACGGCCGGGGGATCACCCCCAGCATTTT
18 TRBJ2-7 TRBV5-1 many TRBD2 CASSSTGTSGGISYEQYF TGCGCCAGCAGCTCAACCGGGACTAGCGGGGGAATCTCCTACGAGCAGTACTTC
14 TRBJ1-5 TRBV19 few . CATQTVYSNQPQHF TGTGCCACGCAGACAGTCTATAGCAATCAGCCCCAGCATTTT
16 TRBJ2-5 TRBV7-9 once TRBD2 CASSLGLAGAGETQYF TGTGCCAGCAGCCTGGGACTAGCGGGAGCCGGGGAGACCCAGTACTTC
16 TRBJ2-5 TRBV24-1 many . CATSGFGTGREETQYF TGTGCCACCAGTGGCTTCGGTACAGGGAGAGAGGAGACCCAGTACTTC
11 TRBJ2-1 TRBV9 . . CASSVLHEQFF TGTGCCAGCAGCGTACTCCATGAGCAGTTCTTC
14 TRBJ2-7 TRBV30 many . CAWNPTGQLYEQYF TGTGCCTGGAACCCCACGGGGCAGCTCTACGAGCAGTACTTC
15 TRBJ2-7 TRBV4-1 many . CASSHPTGRSYEQYF TGCGCCAGCAGCCATCCCACGGGGCGCAGCTACGAGCAGTACTTC
15 TRBJ1-4 TRBV6-6 many . CASSYWELANEKLFF TGTGCCAGCAGTTACTGGGAGTTGGCTAATGAAAAACTGTTTTTT
14 TRBJ1-1 TRBV6-5 . . CASSYSSPNTEAFF TGTGCCAGCAGTTACTCTTCTCCGAACACTGAAGCTTTCTTT
20 TRBJ2-5 TRBV27 many . CASNSPLPSGGRALGETQYF TGTGCCAGCAACTCTCCCCTTCCTTCGGGGGGCCGGGCTTTGGGGGAGACCCAGTACTTC
15 TRBJ2-1 TRBV5-1 many . CASRILSGAYNEQFF TGCGCCAGCAGAATTCTTTCGGGAGCTTACAATGAGCAGTTCTTC
14 TRBJ2-5 TRBV30 few . CAWSTPGAGETQYF TGTGCCTGGAGTACTCCGGGGGCCGGAGAGACCCAGTACTTC
12 TRBJ1-3 TRBV4-1 . . CASSQPGNTIYF TGCGCCAGCAGCCAACCTGGAAACACCATATATTTT
17 TRBJ2-5 TRBV20-1 many TRBD2 CSARGGHQTSGRETQYF TGCAGTGCCCGAGGGGGTCATCAGACTAGCGGGAGGGAGACCCAGTACTTC
14 TRBJ2-5 TRBV2 . . CASSSPGLEGTQYF TGTGCCAGCAGTTCCCCGGGACTGGAAGGGACCCAGTACTTC
12 TRBJ2-5 TRBV5-1 . . CASRADQETQYF TGCGCCAGCCGGGCGGATCAAGAGACCCAGTACTTC
13 TRBJ1-1 TRBV18 many . CASSPRENTEAFF TGTGCCAGCTCACCCAGGGAGAACACTGAAGCTTTCTTT
17 TRBJ2-3 TRBV7-2 few . CASSLEGVTGATDTQYF TGTGCCAGCAGCTTAGAAGGGGTAACGGGGGCCACAGATACGCAGTATTTT
15 TRBJ2-2 TRBV12-3/TRBV12-4 many . CASRHKTGTTGELFF TGTGCCAGCAGGCACAAAACAGGGACCACCGGGGAGCTGTTTTTT
16 TRBJ2-1 TRBV5-1 . . CASSLVPDVRGNEQFF TGCGCCAGCAGCTTGGTGCCTGACGTTCGAGGCAATGAGCAGTTCTTC
17 TRBJ2-1 TRBV20-1 . TRBD1 CSARAPDRGLGYNEQFF TGCAGTGCTAGGGCACCAGACAGGGGATTGGGCTACAATGAGCAGTTCTTC
14 TRBJ1-5 TRBV11-2 many TRBD1 CASSPGTGSQPQHF TGTGCCAGCAGTCCCGGGACAGGGAGTCAGCCCCAGCATTTT
16 TRBJ2-1 TRBV15 many TRBD2 CATSRLAGAAYNEQFF TGTGCCACCAGCAGATTAGCGGGGGCCGCTTACAATGAGCAGTTCTTC